This paragraph reports one T cell receptor beta chain. This sample was taken from a study of CD8 T cells in Susac syndrome. CDR3 size: 17 residues. Germline V CDR1 and CDR2: WNHNN, SYGVQD (reference sequence). V lost 9 bases to trimming and J lost 5 bases; unmatched junction nucleotides: 12. Random hexamers primed reverse transcription of 0.5 to 1 ug RNA. Across 54 Vbeta and 13 Jbeta, TCR beta CDR3 was amplified with immunoSEQ multiplex PCR. From the immunoSEQ multiplex PCR reads, TCRdb called clonotypes with MiXCR, one entry per CDR3 protein. This sample has 330,000 or so distinct CDR3 sequences, with approximately 85% found just once. The multiple sclerosis controls consisted of treatment-naive patients with relapsing-remitting disease, either stable or active. Negative isolation was used for CD8+ and CD4+ T cells and FACS enrichment for TEMRA cells.

The sample taken for sequencing was CD8+ T cells from PBMCs. V gene TRBV10-1 combines with J gene TRBJ2-1, with 14 positions matching TRBD2. This TCR was recovered from a human donor with multiple sclerosis. The CDR3 sequence is CASSPGLAGALDNEQFF. The CDR3 nucleotides are TGCGCCAGTTCTCCGGGACTAGCGGGAGCCCTTGACAATGAGCAGTTCTTC.